A selection of T cell receptor beta chains follows, all from one sample in a study of blood T cell repertoires in COVID-19. The protocol was immunoSEQ multiplex PCR, while the TCRdb copy is restricted to in-frame clones and leaves out a portion. This sample has under 200,000 clones, with around 82% found just once. The material sequenced was PBMCs or T cells enriched from blood (not recorded which). Receptors were obtained from a man aged 55-75 years who had recovered from COVID-19. The CDR3 runs from the conserved cysteine through the conserved F or W. The order of the fields is D gene, V gene, J gene, clone size, CDR3 protein, CDR3 DNA. A D gene is named only where the DNA matches it firmly. Size values are once, few and many counts, or a class for expanded clones, and some rows have none.

d_call: .; v_call: TRBV6-5; j_call: TRBJ1-5; clone_size: .; cdr3_aa: CASQNSNQPQHF; cdr3_nt: TGTGCCAGCCAAAATAGCAATCAGCCCCAGCATTTT
d_call: .; v_call: TRBV5-4; j_call: TRBJ2-1; clone_size: few; cdr3_aa: CASSLVPGTEQFF; cdr3_nt: TGTGCCAGCAGCTTGGTGCCCGGGACAGAGCAGTTCTTC
d_call: TRBD2; v_call: TRBV19; j_call: TRBJ2-7; clone_size: .; cdr3_aa: CASSTSQRGTYEQYF; cdr3_nt: TGTGCCAGTAGTACCTCACAGCGGGGGACCTACGAGCAGTACTTC
d_call: .; v_call: TRBV5-5; j_call: TRBJ2-6; clone_size: .; cdr3_aa: CASSWTASSGANVLTF; cdr3_nt: TGTGCCAGCAGCTGGACAGCGAGCTCTGGGGCCAACGTCCTGACTTTC
d_call: TRBD2; v_call: TRBV7-6; j_call: TRBJ2-1; clone_size: few; cdr3_aa: CASSLGTLASGIDEQFF; cdr3_nt: TGTGCCAGCAGCTTAGGGACACTCGCTAGCGGGATCGATGAGCAGTTCTTC
d_call: .; v_call: TRBV29-1; j_call: TRBJ2-2; clone_size: .; cdr3_aa: CSVTGTYNTGELFF; cdr3_nt: TGCAGCGTAACCGGGACTTATAACACCGGGGAGCTGTTTTTT
d_call: .; v_call: TRBV20-1; j_call: TRBJ1-1; clone_size: .; cdr3_aa: CSATLGAFF; cdr3_nt: TGCAGTGCTACCCTCGGGGCTTTCTTT
d_call: .; v_call: TRBV9; j_call: TRBJ2-1; clone_size: .; cdr3_aa: CASSPGLTNEQFF; cdr3_nt: TGTGCCAGCAGCCCTGGACTGACCAATGAGCAGTTCTTC
d_call: .; v_call: TRBV6-5; j_call: TRBJ2-2; clone_size: .; cdr3_aa: CASSRETGELFF; cdr3_nt: TGTGCCAGCAGCAGGGAAACCGGGGAGCTGTTTTTT
d_call: .; v_call: TRBV21-1; j_call: TRBJ1-6; clone_size: .; cdr3_aa: CASSARHPGQTLQNSPLHF; cdr3_nt: TGTGCCAGCAGCGCTCGACACCCGGGACAGACACTACAAAATTCACCCCTCCACTTT
d_call: .; v_call: TRBV29-1; j_call: TRBJ2-7; clone_size: .; cdr3_aa: CSVVNQDEQYF; cdr3_nt: TGCAGCGTCGTTAACCAGGACGAGCAGTACTTC
d_call: TRBD2; v_call: TRBV2; j_call: TRBJ2-5; clone_size: .; cdr3_aa: CASQREGSVETQYF; cdr3_nt: TGTGCCAGCCAGCGGGAGGGCTCGGTTGAGACCCAGTACTTC
d_call: .; v_call: TRBV5-1; j_call: TRBJ2-3; clone_size: .; cdr3_aa: CASWRGGNRDTQYF; cdr3_nt: TGCGCCAGCTGGAGGGGAGGTAATAGGGATACGCAGTATTTT
d_call: TRBD1; v_call: TRBV29-1; j_call: TRBJ1-1; clone_size: .; cdr3_aa: CSVVIQGASEAFF; cdr3_nt: TGCAGCGTTGTAATCCAGGGGGCTTCTGAAGCTTTCTTT
d_call: .; v_call: TRBV5-1; j_call: TRBJ1-1; clone_size: once; cdr3_aa: CASSAGLGNTEAFF; cdr3_nt: TGCGCCAGCAGCGCGGGACTGGGGAACACTGAAGCTTTCTTT
d_call: .; v_call: TRBV7-9; j_call: TRBJ1-5; clone_size: .; cdr3_aa: CASSFGGTRSNQPQHF; cdr3_nt: TGTGCCAGCAGCTTTGGAGGAACGAGAAGCAATCAGCCCCAGCATTTT
d_call: TRBD1; v_call: TRBV2; j_call: TRBJ2-1; clone_size: once; cdr3_aa: CASSVHRGSYNEQFF; cdr3_nt: TGTGCCAGCAGTGTACACAGGGGCTCCTACAATGAGCAGTTCTTC
d_call: .; v_call: TRBV10-3; j_call: TRBJ2-7; clone_size: .; cdr3_aa: CAISPQGSSSYEQYF; cdr3_nt: TGTGCCATCAGTCCACAGGGATCGAGCTCCTACGAGCAGTACTTC
d_call: .; v_call: TRBV6-4; j_call: TRBJ1-5; clone_size: .; cdr3_aa: CASSDSETVVSNQPQHF; cdr3_nt: TGTGCCAGCAGTGACTCTGAGACAGTAGTTAGCAATCAGCCCCAGCATTTT
d_call: .; v_call: TRBV6-5; j_call: TRBJ1-2; clone_size: .; cdr3_aa: CASSSRGNGYTF; cdr3_nt: TGTGCCAGCAGTTCCCGGGGGAATGGCTACACCTTC
d_call: .; v_call: TRBV7-8; j_call: TRBJ1-1; clone_size: .; cdr3_aa: CASSLPITGNTEAFF; cdr3_nt: TGTGCCAGCAGCTTACCAATAACAGGGAACACTGAAGCTTTCTTT
d_call: .; v_call: TRBV7-9; j_call: TRBJ2-7; clone_size: .; cdr3_aa: CASELQRRQYF; cdr3_nt: TGTGCCAGCGAACTTCAACGAAGGCAGTACTTC
d_call: TRBD1; v_call: TRBV7-3; j_call: TRBJ2-1; clone_size: .; cdr3_aa: CASSWTGGENEQFF; cdr3_nt: TGTGCCAGCAGCTGGACAGGGGGTGAAAATGAGCAGTTCTTC
d_call: TRBD1; v_call: TRBV19; j_call: TRBJ1-2; clone_size: .; cdr3_aa: CYRDRGPDGYTF; cdr3_nt: TGCTACCGGGACAGGGGGCCGGATGGCTACACCTTC
d_call: .; v_call: TRBV7-8; j_call: TRBJ2-4; clone_size: .; cdr3_aa: CASSLRTAGEDIQYF; cdr3_nt: TGTGCCAGCAGCTTAAGGACCGCCGGGGAGGACATTCAGTACTTC
d_call: .; v_call: TRBV23-1; j_call: TRBJ2-2; clone_size: .; cdr3_aa: CASTPPQTGLNTGELFF; cdr3_nt: TGCGCCAGCACCCCACCACAGACAGGTTTGAACACCGGGGAGCTGTTTTTT
d_call: .; v_call: TRBV11-2; j_call: TRBJ2-7; clone_size: few; cdr3_aa: CASSSQGPGEQYF; cdr3_nt: TGTGCCAGCAGCTCACAGGGCCCGGGGGAGCAGTACTTC
d_call: TRBD1; v_call: TRBV11-2; j_call: TRBJ2-7; clone_size: .; cdr3_aa: CASSRDRTSSYEQYF; cdr3_nt: TGTGCCAGCAGCCGGGACAGGACCAGCTCCTACGAGCAGTACTTC
d_call: .; v_call: TRBV12-2; j_call: TRBJ2-5; clone_size: .; cdr3_aa: CASRPGTDQETQYF; cdr3_nt: TGTGCAAGTCGCCCCGGGACAGACCAAGAGACCCAGTACTTC
d_call: TRBD2; v_call: TRBV5-1; j_call: TRBJ2-2; clone_size: .; cdr3_aa: CASSSVGGEDTGELFF; cdr3_nt: TGCGCCAGCAGCTCCGTTGGGGGGGAAGACACCGGGGAGCTGTTTTTT
d_call: .; v_call: TRBV3-1/TRBV3-2; j_call: TRBJ1-1; clone_size: .; cdr3_aa: CASRQGWNTEAFF; cdr3_nt: TGTGCCAGCAGACAGGGCTGGAACACTGAAGCTTTCTTT
d_call: TRBD1; v_call: TRBV18; j_call: TRBJ1-1; clone_size: once; cdr3_aa: CASSQQIPGQGAGNTEAFF; cdr3_nt: TGTGCCAGCTCACAACAGATCCCGGGACAGGGGGCTGGGAACACTGAAGCTTTCTTT
d_call: .; v_call: TRBV6-5; j_call: TRBJ1-5; clone_size: .; cdr3_aa: CASTSTGNQPQHF; cdr3_nt: TGTGCCAGCACCAGTACGGGAAATCAGCCCCAGCATTTT
d_call: TRBD1; v_call: TRBV5-1; j_call: TRBJ1-2; clone_size: .; cdr3_aa: CASSALPGQVNYGYTF; cdr3_nt: TGCGCCAGCAGCGCGTTACCGGGACAGGTAAACTATGGCTACACCTTC
d_call: .; v_call: TRBV6-5; j_call: TRBJ1-2; clone_size: once; cdr3_aa: CASSYSAPSHPYGYTF; cdr3_nt: TGTGCCAGCAGTTACTCGGCCCCGTCTCACCCATATGGCTACACCTTC
d_call: TRBD1; v_call: TRBV18; j_call: TRBJ1-2; clone_size: .; cdr3_aa: CASSPAGGMAGYTF; cdr3_nt: TGTGCCAGCTCACCAGCAGGGGGCATGGCTGGCTACACCTTC
d_call: TRBD1; v_call: TRBV7-3; j_call: TRBJ2-1; clone_size: .; cdr3_aa: CASSQSGTRGLYNEQFF; cdr3_nt: TGTGCCAGCAGCCAATCCGGGACCAGGGGGCTCTACAATGAGCAGTTCTTC
d_call: TRBD2; v_call: TRBV5-1; j_call: TRBJ2-5; clone_size: .; cdr3_aa: CASSLTGGTEAQYF; cdr3_nt: TGCGCCAGCAGCTTGACCGGGGGGACCGAGGCCCAGTACTTC
d_call: TRBD1; v_call: TRBV10-1; j_call: TRBJ1-3; clone_size: .; cdr3_aa: CARGDRPGTGNTIYF; cdr3_nt: TGCGCCAGGGGGGACAGGCCCGGGACTGGAAACACCATATATTTT
d_call: .; v_call: TRBV5-1; j_call: TRBJ1-6; clone_size: .; cdr3_aa: CASSLPGDGSPLHF; cdr3_nt: TGCGCCAGCAGCTTGCCGGGGGATGGTTCACCCCTCCACTTT
d_call: TRBD1; v_call: TRBV7-8; j_call: TRBJ1-3; clone_size: few; cdr3_aa: CASSLERTGRGNTIYF; cdr3_nt: TGTGCCAGCAGCTTAGAGCGGACAGGGCGAGGAAACACCATATATTTT
d_call: .; v_call: TRBV28; j_call: TRBJ1-5; clone_size: .; cdr3_aa: CASIIGGVSNQPQHF; cdr3_nt: TGTGCCAGCATTATAGGGGGGGTTAGCAATCAGCCCCAGCATTTT
d_call: TRBD1; v_call: TRBV9; j_call: TRBJ1-6; clone_size: .; cdr3_aa: CASSVGNRGNSPLHF; cdr3_nt: TGTGCCAGCAGCGTAGGCAACAGGGGAAATTCACCCCTCCACTTT
d_call: .; v_call: TRBV7-2; j_call: TRBJ1-4; clone_size: few; cdr3_aa: CASSQGYRETLFF; cdr3_nt: TGTGCCAGCAGCCAGGGGTACAGGGAAACACTGTTTTTT
d_call: TRBD1; v_call: TRBV5-1; j_call: TRBJ2-7; clone_size: .; cdr3_aa: CASSTRQGAYEQYF; cdr3_nt: TGCGCCAGCAGCACCCGACAGGGGGCTTACGAGCAGTACTTC
d_call: TRBD1; v_call: TRBV5-6; j_call: TRBJ1-2; clone_size: .; cdr3_aa: CASSLQGWKDSNYGYTF; cdr3_nt: TGTGCCAGCAGCTTACAGGGGTGGAAGGACTCTAACTATGGCTACACCTTC
d_call: TRBD1; v_call: TRBV29-1; j_call: TRBJ2-1; clone_size: .; cdr3_aa: CSVDHPTGLAYNEQFF; cdr3_nt: TGCAGCGTTGACCATCCGACAGGGCTAGCCTACAATGAGCAGTTCTTC
d_call: TRBD2; v_call: TRBV28; j_call: TRBJ2-5; clone_size: .; cdr3_aa: CASSFGLAGVQETQYF; cdr3_nt: TGTGCCAGCAGTTTTGGACTAGCGGGGGTTCAAGAGACCCAGTACTTC
d_call: TRBD1; v_call: TRBV7-9; j_call: TRBJ2-7; clone_size: .; cdr3_aa: CASSFDRGLYEQYF; cdr3_nt: TGTGCCAGCAGCTTTGACAGGGGGCTCTACGAGCAGTACTTC
d_call: TRBD1; v_call: TRBV28; j_call: TRBJ2-1; clone_size: .; cdr3_aa: CASSSPGQGGYNEQFF; cdr3_nt: TGTGCCAGCAGTTCGCCGGGACAGGGAGGCTACAATGAGCAGTTCTTC
d_call: .; v_call: TRBV14; j_call: TRBJ1-6; clone_size: once; cdr3_aa: CASSRTVEALHF; cdr3_nt: TGTGCCAGCAGCCGGACAGTGGAGGCCCTCCACTTT
d_call: TRBD2; v_call: TRBV19; j_call: TRBJ2-5; clone_size: .; cdr3_aa: CASSEIAGDRETQYF; cdr3_nt: TGTGCCAGTAGTGAAATAGCGGGAGATAGGGAGACCCAGTACTTC
d_call: TRBD1; v_call: TRBV7-3; j_call: TRBJ2-1; clone_size: .; cdr3_aa: CASSAGQGASNEQFF; cdr3_nt: TGTGCCAGCAGCGCCGGACAGGGGGCATCGAATGAGCAGTTCTTC
d_call: TRBD1; v_call: TRBV10-3; j_call: TRBJ1-1; clone_size: .; cdr3_aa: CAISPATGQGQDTEAFF; cdr3_nt: TGTGCCATCAGTCCCGCGACTGGACAGGGACAAGACACTGAAGCTTTCTTT